This is a list of T cell receptor beta chains from one sample in a study of T-cell reconstitution after alpha-beta-depleted transplantation in children. TCRdb reanalysed the PCR reads using MiXCR and keeps one entry per CDR3 protein. The sample includes about 370,000 distinct CDR3 sequences, roughly 22% of them seen just once. This sample comprised PBMCs from the stem cell graft donor, obtained from the stem cell graft. The receptor source for this set is a human donor who donated a stem cell graft to a child with acute myeloid leukemia. The CDR3 runs from the conserved cysteine through the conserved F or W. A D gene is named only where the DNA matches it firmly. Size tells how often a clone was seen (once, few, many) or the class of an expanded clone, and some rows leave it out.

TRBD2 NA TRBJ2-2 TRBV28 TGTGCCAGCAGCTTGGGACTAGCGGGAGGTGTGCCCGGGGAGCTGTTTTTT CASSLGLAGGVPGELFF
NA few TRBJ2-1 TRBV5-1 TGCGCCAGCAGCTTGCCAACAGACGGTAATGAGCAGTTCTTC CASSLPTDGNEQFF
NA many TRBJ2-1 TRBV7-3 TGTGCCAGCAGCTCTCCGGCGGGCGGTCACAATGAGCAGTTCTTC CASSSPAGGHNEQFF
TRBD1 many TRBJ1-4 TRBV29-1 TGCAGCGCTGCAGACAGGGGGCGTCGGGAAAAACTGTTTTTT CSAADRGRREKLFF
NA few TRBJ2-1 TRBV20-1 TGCAGTGCTAGAGATCGTCGTGGCTACAATGAGCAGTTCTTC CSARDRRGYNEQFF
NA NA TRBJ2-5 TRBV28 TGTGCCAGCAGTTCTACCACAGGGAATCAAGAGACCCAGTACTTC CASSSTTGNQETQYF
NA few TRBJ2-7 TRBV27 TGTGCCAGCAGTTTATCCTTCTCTGGATACGAGCAGTACTTC CASSLSFSGYEQYF
NA NA TRBJ2-1 TRBV7-9 TGTGCCAGCAGCCCAAGTGGGGGACCCCTAAATGAGCAGTTCTTC CASSPSGGPLNEQFF
NA many TRBJ1-5 TRBV7-2 TGTGCCAGCAGCTTAGTCGTGGATCGCAATCAGCCCCAGCATTTT CASSLVVDRNQPQHF
TRBD2 few TRBJ2-2 TRBV20-1 TGCAGTGCGTTGACTAGCGGGAGGGCCGGCACCGGGGAGCTGTTTTTT CSALTSGRAGTGELFF
TRBD2 NA TRBJ2-1 TRBV24-1 TGTGCCACCAGTGGTACTAGCGGAGAGTACAATGAGCAGTTCTTC CATSGTSGEYNEQFF
NA NA TRBJ1-1 TRBV5-1 TGCGCCAGCAGCTTGGACCCCTGGAGGGTTTGGGGAGCTTTCTTT CASSLDPWRVWGAFF
NA few TRBJ2-5 TRBV20-1 TGCAGTGCAGAAACCAGGGAAGAGACCCAGTACTTC CSAETREETQYF
TRBD2 few TRBJ2-7 TRBV7-2 TGTGCCAGCAGCTTAGCCACTAGCGGGTCGCAGTACTTC CASSLATSGSQYF
NA NA TRBJ2-1 TRBV20-1 TGCAGTGCGGAGGGAGGTGACTCCTACAATGAGCAGTTCTTC CSAEGGDSYNEQFF
TRBD2 few TRBJ2-7 TRBV7-8 TGTGCCAGCAGCTTAAAGCTAGCGGGAACCTACGAGCAGTACTTC CASSLKLAGTYEQYF
NA few TRBJ1-5 TRBV28 TGTGCCAGCAGGGAAACGCAGGGTCGCAATCAGCCCCAGCATTTT CASRETQGRNQPQHF
TRBD2 NA TRBJ2-1 TRBV7-3 TGTGCCAGCAGGACTAGCGGGACAAGAAAAGTCAATGAGCAGTTCTTC CASRTSGTRKVNEQFF
TRBD1 NA TRBJ2-5 TRBV6-5 TGTGCCAGCCAGGGGGACCAAGAGACCCAGTACTTC CASQGDQETQYF
NA few TRBJ2-1 TRBV29-1 TGCAGCGTTCAAGGGGACAATGAGCAGTTCTTC CSVQGDNEQFF
TRBD1 few TRBJ2-1 TRBV5-6 TGTGCCAGCAGCTTAACGGGGACAGGATCCTACAATGAGCAGTTCTTC CASSLTGTGSYNEQFF
NA few TRBJ2-7 TRBV5-1 TGCGCCAGCGCCTCTAGCGCTAGCTCCTACGAGCAGTACTTC CASASSASSYEQYF
TRBD2 many TRBJ2-7 TRBV7-9 TGTGCCAGCAGCCACCAACTAGCGGGGGGCTACGAGCAGTACTTC CASSHQLAGGYEQYF
NA NA TRBJ2-1 TRBV18 TGTGCCAGCTCTCCGGACTCCGCGGAGCAGTTCTTC CASSPDSAEQFF
TRBD1 few TRBJ2-7 TRBV5-1 TGCGCCAGCAGTCTTATGGGGACAGGCTCCTACGAGCAGTACTTC CASSLMGTGSYEQYF
TRBD1 NA TRBJ1-2 TRBV2 TGTGCCAGCAGTGAAGGGACAGGAGGCTATGGCTACACCTTC CASSEGTGGYGYTF
TRBD2 few TRBJ2-4 TRBV12-3/TRBV12-4 TGTGCCAGCAGTCCCCGGGGTAGCGGGAGTGTGACGTACATTCAGTACTTC CASSPRGSGSVTYIQYF
TRBD1 NA TRBJ2-7 TRBV5-1 TGCGCCAGCAGCTTGAATGTTGGACAGGCCTCCCACGAGCAGTACTTC CASSLNVGQASHEQYF
NA few TRBJ2-7 TRBV28 TGTGCCAGCAGTTTCAGGGGTACCGAGCAGTACTTC CASSFRGTEQYF
TRBD2 NA TRBJ2-2 TRBV10-3 TGTGCCATCAGCCTGGGACTAGCGGGACGGAACACCGGGGAGCTGTTTTTT CAISLGLAGRNTGELFF
TRBD1 NA TRBJ2-7 TRBV25-1 TGTGCCAGTCCGGACAGGAACTCAGGGGTCTACGAGCAGTACTTC CASPDRNSGVYEQYF